This T cell receptor (beta chain) emerged from a study of OX40 agonist ivuxolimab in advanced cancers. Study at large: Patients were dosed intravenously with ivuxolimab at 0.01 to 10 mg/kg every 2 weeks. Hepatocellular carcinoma, melanoma, renal cell or head and neck cancer was diagnosed in the dose-escalation patients.

At baseline, cycle 4 day 1, and cycle 7 day 1, blood was sampled. Assay used: immunoSEQ multiplex PCR; TCRdb lists only in-frame clones, some missing. The data contain over 25,000 clones, about four fifths of them singletons. The CDR3 length is 15 residues. CDR1 and CDR2 (germline): SGHTA, FQGTGA. With regard to this clone: A read error may produce the germline difference seen at one junction end.

The TCR comes from an adult with an advanced solid tumor such as melanoma, head and neck, liver or kidney cancer. Sequences were derived from CD4+ or CD8+ T cells sorted from blood, sampled in a trial of the OX40 agonist ivuxolimab. The J gene is TRBJ2-7, the V gene TRBV7-3; TRBD1 aligns across 9 bases. The CDR3 sequence: CAGSWTGTGPSEQYF. For the CDR3, the DNA is TGTGCCGGCAGCTGGACCGGGACAGGGCCCAGCGAGCAGTACTTC.